A selection of T cell receptor beta chains follows, all from one sample in a study of blood T cell repertoires in COVID-19. The table came from immunoSEQ multiplex PCR; TCRdb's copy has only in-frame clones and leaves some out. The table has 350,000 to 400,000 clones, approximately 91% seen once. Sequenced sample: PBMCs or T cells enriched from blood (not recorded which). All receptors derive from a woman aged 40 to 50 who had been exposed to COVID-19. Each CDR3 is given with its conserved first and last residue. The order of the fields is J gene, D gene, CDR3 length, V gene, clone size, CDR3 DNA, CDR3 protein. A D gene is named only where the DNA matches it firmly. The size entry is marked missing in some rows and otherwise reads once, few, many or a size class.

j_gene: TRBJ2-5; d_gene: NA; len: 18; v_gene: TRBV4-3; abundance: NA; CDR3nt: TGCGCCAGCAGCCAAGAAAGTTTTGGGGGGGCCCTTCGAGAGACCCAGTACTTC; CDR3aa: CASSQESFGGALRETQYF
j_gene: TRBJ1-2; d_gene: NA; len: 13; v_gene: TRBV19; abundance: NA; CDR3nt: TGTGCCAGTGCCCAATTCGGGGACTATGGCTACACCTTC; CDR3aa: CASAQFGDYGYTF
j_gene: TRBJ2-5; d_gene: NA; len: 15; v_gene: TRBV10-2; abundance: NA; CDR3nt: TGCGCCAGCAGTGAGTCGAAACAGACGCAAGAGACCCAGTACTTC; CDR3aa: CASSESKQTQETQYF
j_gene: TRBJ2-1; d_gene: TRBD2; len: 15; v_gene: TRBV19; abundance: NA; CDR3nt: TGTGCCAGTAGAAGAGGGGGACTAGTGAGCAATGAGCAGTTCTTC; CDR3aa: CASRRGGLVSNEQFF
j_gene: TRBJ2-5; d_gene: TRBD2; len: 16; v_gene: TRBV5-1; abundance: NA; CDR3nt: TGCGCCAGCAGCCCTACTAGCGGGGCCAACCAAGAGACCCAGTACTTC; CDR3aa: CASSPTSGANQETQYF
j_gene: TRBJ1-1; d_gene: TRBD1; len: 14; v_gene: TRBV2; abundance: NA; CDR3nt: TGTGCCAGCAAGCTTGACAGGGGGCGAACTGAAGCTTTCTTT; CDR3aa: CASKLDRGRTEAFF
j_gene: TRBJ1-5; d_gene: NA; len: 15; v_gene: TRBV19; abundance: NA; CDR3nt: TGTGCCAGTAGTATGGGGAGGGGGGGTGAGCAGCCCCAGCATTTT; CDR3aa: CASSMGRGGEQPQHF
j_gene: TRBJ1-1; d_gene: NA; len: 16; v_gene: TRBV27; abundance: NA; CDR3nt: TGTGCCAGCAGTCCTTTAGGGCAGGGCGTTACGCCCTGGGCTTTCTTT; CDR3aa: CASSPLGQGVTPWAFF
j_gene: TRBJ1-1; d_gene: NA; len: 13; v_gene: TRBV11-3; abundance: NA; CDR3nt: TGTGCCAGCAGCTTAGATATGGGCAGGCGAACTTTCTTT; CDR3aa: CASSLDMGRRTFF
j_gene: TRBJ1-1; d_gene: NA; len: 13; v_gene: TRBV10-2; abundance: NA; CDR3nt: TGCGCCAGCAGCGGACTGATGAACACTGAAGCTTTCTTT; CDR3aa: CASSGLMNTEAFF
j_gene: TRBJ1-1; d_gene: TRBD1; len: 12; v_gene: TRBV12-3/TRBV12-4; abundance: NA; CDR3nt: TGTGCCAGCAAGTACAGGGGTGCTGAAGCTTTCTTT; CDR3aa: CASKYRGAEAFF
j_gene: TRBJ2-1; d_gene: NA; len: 14; v_gene: TRBV6-5; abundance: NA; CDR3nt: TGTGCCAGCAGAGCCCGGGACTCATACAATGAGCAGTTCTTC; CDR3aa: CASRARDSYNEQFF
j_gene: TRBJ1-2; d_gene: NA; len: 15; v_gene: TRBV12-1; abundance: NA; CDR3nt: TGTGCCAGCATCTGCGGGACTCCTAAAAACTATGGCTACACCTTC; CDR3aa: CASICGTPKNYGYTF
j_gene: TRBJ1-2; d_gene: TRBD1; len: 14; v_gene: TRBV30; abundance: once; CDR3nt: TGTGCCTGGAGTCCCCGGACAGGAGAGTATGGCTACACCTTC; CDR3aa: CAWSPRTGEYGYTF
j_gene: TRBJ1-2; d_gene: NA; len: 13; v_gene: TRBV12-3/TRBV12-4; abundance: NA; CDR3nt: TGTGCCAGCAGCCAGACAGGAGACTATGGCTACACCTTC; CDR3aa: CASSQTGDYGYTF
j_gene: TRBJ1-4; d_gene: NA; len: 15; v_gene: TRBV4-3; abundance: NA; CDR3nt: TGCGCCAGCAGCCGATCGACAGCAACTAATGAAAAACTGTTTTTT; CDR3aa: CASSRSTATNEKLFF
j_gene: TRBJ1-3; d_gene: NA; len: 15; v_gene: TRBV6-5; abundance: NA; CDR3nt: TGTGCCAGCAGTAAGCGAGTATTCTCTGGAAACACCATATATTTT; CDR3aa: CASSKRVFSGNTIYF
j_gene: TRBJ1-6; d_gene: NA; len: 14; v_gene: TRBV7-2; abundance: NA; CDR3nt: TGTGCCAGCAGCAGAGAGCAGGGTAATTCACCCCTCCACTTT; CDR3aa: CASSREQGNSPLHF
j_gene: TRBJ2-4; d_gene: TRBD1; len: 15; v_gene: TRBV2; abundance: NA; CDR3nt: TGTGCCAGCAGCGGACAGGGGGCGGGCAAAAACATTCAGTACTTC; CDR3aa: CASSGQGAGKNIQYF
j_gene: TRBJ1-2; d_gene: NA; len: 13; v_gene: TRBV7-2; abundance: NA; CDR3nt: TGTGCCAGCAGCTCCTACAGGGACGATGGCTACACCTTC; CDR3aa: CASSSYRDDGYTF
j_gene: TRBJ1-2; d_gene: TRBD1; len: 13; v_gene: TRBV19; abundance: NA; CDR3nt: TGTGCCAGTACCCTAATTACAGGGGACGGCTACACCTTC; CDR3aa: CASTLITGDGYTF
j_gene: TRBJ1-3; d_gene: NA; len: 17; v_gene: TRBV21-1; abundance: NA; CDR3nt: TGTGCCAGCAGCAAAGAAGAGCGTTCCTCGCCGGATAACACCATATATTTT; CDR3aa: CASSKEERSSPDNTIYF
j_gene: TRBJ1-5; d_gene: TRBD1; len: 14; v_gene: TRBV5-6; abundance: NA; CDR3nt: TGTGCCAGCAGCTACGACAGGGTCAATCAGCCCCAGCATTTT; CDR3aa: CASSYDRVNQPQHF
j_gene: TRBJ1-1; d_gene: NA; len: 13; v_gene: TRBV5-6; abundance: few; CDR3nt: TGTGCCAGCAGCTCGACAGGAGGCACTGAAGCTTTCTTT; CDR3aa: CASSSTGGTEAFF
j_gene: TRBJ1-1; d_gene: NA; len: 13; v_gene: TRBV7-9; abundance: NA; CDR3nt: TGTGCCAGCAGCCCGCCACGGGACACTGAAGCTTTCTTT; CDR3aa: CASSPPRDTEAFF
j_gene: TRBJ2-7; d_gene: TRBD2; len: 16; v_gene: TRBV18; abundance: NA; CDR3nt: TGTGCCAGCTCAAAATACACTAGCGGGAGTATCTACGAGCAGTACTTC; CDR3aa: CASSKYTSGSIYEQYF
j_gene: TRBJ1-1; d_gene: NA; len: 13; v_gene: TRBV2; abundance: NA; CDR3nt: TGTGCCAGCAGTTCACTACCCAACACTGAAGCTTTCTTT; CDR3aa: CASSSLPNTEAFF